This TCR beta chain was captured by sequencing in a study of PD-1 blockade in classical Hodgkin lymphoma. Sequencing used immunoSEQ multiplex PCR; TCRdb keeps in-frame clones, though not all of them. This table holds 23,000 or so clones, roughly 86% found once. The time point: cycle 4 day 1 (C4D1), after 6 weeks of nivolumab. Every one of the patients relapsed after autologous stem cell transplantation (brentuximab vedotin exposure was variable). Germline assignment: CDR1 SGHAT and CDR2 FQDESV (reference sequence). The CDR3 has 14 amino acids. V was cut by 5 bases and J by 5 bases, with 15 bases left in between.

This chain links TRBV11-1 with TRBJ2-5; D remains unclear. The TCR sequence derives from a human donor with classical Hodgkin lymphoma. Source: peripheral blood mononuclear cells (PBMCs), taken before the fourth cycle of nivolumab. CDR3: CASSPGDDMETQYF. CDR3 in DNA: TGTGCCAGCAGCCCTGGAGATGACATGGAGACCCAGTACTTC.